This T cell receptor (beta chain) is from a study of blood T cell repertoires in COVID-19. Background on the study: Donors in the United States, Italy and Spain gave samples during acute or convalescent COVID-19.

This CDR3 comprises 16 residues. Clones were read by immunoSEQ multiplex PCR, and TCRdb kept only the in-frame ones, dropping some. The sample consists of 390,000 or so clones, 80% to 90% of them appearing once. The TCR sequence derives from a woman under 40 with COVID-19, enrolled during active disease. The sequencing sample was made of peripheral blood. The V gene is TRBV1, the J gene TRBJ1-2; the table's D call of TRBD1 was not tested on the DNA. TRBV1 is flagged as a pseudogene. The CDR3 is CTSSPGTGRADYGYTF. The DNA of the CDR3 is TGCACCAGCAGCCCCGGGACAGGGAGGGCGGACTATGGCTACACCTTC.